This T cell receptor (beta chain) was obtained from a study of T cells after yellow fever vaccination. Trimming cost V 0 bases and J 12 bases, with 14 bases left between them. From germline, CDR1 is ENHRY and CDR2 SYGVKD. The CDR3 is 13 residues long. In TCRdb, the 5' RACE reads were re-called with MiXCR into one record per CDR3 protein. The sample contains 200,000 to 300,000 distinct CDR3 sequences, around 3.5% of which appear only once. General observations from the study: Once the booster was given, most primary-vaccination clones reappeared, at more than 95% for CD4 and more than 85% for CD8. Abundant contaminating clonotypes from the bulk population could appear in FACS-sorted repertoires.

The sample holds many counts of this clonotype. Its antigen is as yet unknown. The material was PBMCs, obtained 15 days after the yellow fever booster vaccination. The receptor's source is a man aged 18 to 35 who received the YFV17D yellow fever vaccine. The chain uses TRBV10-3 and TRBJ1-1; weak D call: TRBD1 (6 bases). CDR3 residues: CAISESWGHETFF. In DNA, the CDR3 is TGTGCCATCAGTGAGTCCTGGGGGCACGAAACTTTCTTT.